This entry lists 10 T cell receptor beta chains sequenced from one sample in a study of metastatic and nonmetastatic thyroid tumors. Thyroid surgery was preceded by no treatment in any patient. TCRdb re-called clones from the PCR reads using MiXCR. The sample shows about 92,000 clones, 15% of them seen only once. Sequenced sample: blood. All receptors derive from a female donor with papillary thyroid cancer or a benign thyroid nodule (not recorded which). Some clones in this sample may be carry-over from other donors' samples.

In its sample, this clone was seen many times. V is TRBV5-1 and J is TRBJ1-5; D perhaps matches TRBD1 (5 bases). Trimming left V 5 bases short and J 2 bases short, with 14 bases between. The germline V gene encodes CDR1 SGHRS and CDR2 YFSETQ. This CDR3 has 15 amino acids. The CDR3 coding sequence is TGCGCCAGCAGGGAGGGGACCCTTGGCAATCAGCCCCAGCATTTT. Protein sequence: CASREGTLGNQPQHF.

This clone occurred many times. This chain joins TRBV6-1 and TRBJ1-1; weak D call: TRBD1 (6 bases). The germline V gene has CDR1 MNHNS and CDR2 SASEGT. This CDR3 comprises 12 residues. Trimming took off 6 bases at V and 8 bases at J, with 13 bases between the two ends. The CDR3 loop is CASRLAQGEAFF. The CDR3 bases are TGTGCCAGCAGACTTGCCCAGGGGGAAGCTTTCTTT.

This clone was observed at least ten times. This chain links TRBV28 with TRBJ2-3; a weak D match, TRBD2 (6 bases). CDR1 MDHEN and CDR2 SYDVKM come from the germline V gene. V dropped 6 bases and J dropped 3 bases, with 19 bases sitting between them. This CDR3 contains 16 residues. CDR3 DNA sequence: TGTGCCAGCAGCTCAGGAGGAGGGAGAGGGACAGATACGCAGTATTTT. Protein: CASSSGGGRGTDTQYF.

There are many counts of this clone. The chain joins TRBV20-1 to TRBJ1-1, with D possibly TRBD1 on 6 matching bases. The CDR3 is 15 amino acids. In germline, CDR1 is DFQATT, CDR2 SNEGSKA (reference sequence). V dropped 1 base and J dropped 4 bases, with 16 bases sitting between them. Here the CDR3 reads CSARVLQGKSTEAFF. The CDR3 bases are TGCAGTGCTAGAGTCTTACAGGGAAAGTCCACTGAAGCTTTCTTT.

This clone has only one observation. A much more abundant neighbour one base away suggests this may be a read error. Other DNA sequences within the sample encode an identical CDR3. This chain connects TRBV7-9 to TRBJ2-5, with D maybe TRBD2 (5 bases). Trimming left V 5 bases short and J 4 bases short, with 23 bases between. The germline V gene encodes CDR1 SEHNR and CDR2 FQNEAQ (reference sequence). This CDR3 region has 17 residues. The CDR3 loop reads CASSPGGGLGPGETQYF. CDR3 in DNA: TGTGCCAGCAGCCCAGGAGGCGGACTCGGACCAGGAGAGACCCAGTACTTC.

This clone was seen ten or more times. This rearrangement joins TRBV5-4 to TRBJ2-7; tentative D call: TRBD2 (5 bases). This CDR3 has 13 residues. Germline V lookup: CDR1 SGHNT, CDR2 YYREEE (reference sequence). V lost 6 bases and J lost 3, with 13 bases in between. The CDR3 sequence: CASTRDGGYEQYF. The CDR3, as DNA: TGTGCCAGCACCAGAGACGGAGGCTACGAGCAGTACTTC.

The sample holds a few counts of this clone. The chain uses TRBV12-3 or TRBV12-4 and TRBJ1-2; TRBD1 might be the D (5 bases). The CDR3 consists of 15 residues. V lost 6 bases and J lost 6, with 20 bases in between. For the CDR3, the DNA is TGTGCCAGCAGCCCCGGCCACAGGTATTCTGATGGCTACACCTTC. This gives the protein CASSPGHRYSDGYTF.

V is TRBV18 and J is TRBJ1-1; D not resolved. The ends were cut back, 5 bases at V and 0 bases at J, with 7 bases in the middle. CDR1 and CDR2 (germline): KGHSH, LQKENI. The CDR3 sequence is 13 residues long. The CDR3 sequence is CASSSSVNTEAFF. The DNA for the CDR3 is TGTGCCAGCTCAAGTAGCGTGAACACTGAAGCTTTCTTT.

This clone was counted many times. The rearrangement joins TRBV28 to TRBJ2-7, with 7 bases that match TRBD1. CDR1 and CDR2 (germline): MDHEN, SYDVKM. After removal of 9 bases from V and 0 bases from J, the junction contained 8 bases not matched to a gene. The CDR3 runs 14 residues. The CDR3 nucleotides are TGTGCCAGTTCGGGGACAGCGAGCTCCTACGAGCAGTACTTC. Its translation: CASSGTASSYEQYF.

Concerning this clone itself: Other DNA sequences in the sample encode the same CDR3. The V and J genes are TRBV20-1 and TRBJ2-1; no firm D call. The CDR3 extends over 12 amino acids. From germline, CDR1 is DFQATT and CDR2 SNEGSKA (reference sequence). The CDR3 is CSLARVYNEQFF. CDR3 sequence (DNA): TGCAGCTTGGCTCGTGTTTACAATGAGCAGTTCTTC.